In its sample, the clone carrying this T cell receptor (beta chain) was seen a few times. Its antigen is currently unknown. CDR1 is SEHNR and CDR2 is FQNEAQ in the germline V gene (reference sequence). V lost 0 bases, J lost 1 base, and 7 bases stayed unmatched. This CDR3 has 18 amino acids. TCRdb re-analysed the 5' RACE reads in MiXCR, keeping a single row per CDR3 protein. The table lists 300,000 to 400,000 distinct CDR3 sequences, around 10% of them singletons. This sample was included in a study of T cells after yellow fever vaccination. Regarding the study as a whole: A weaker secondary response peaked on day 5, the primary on day 15.

This sequence joins TRBV7-9 and TRBJ1-4; 8 bases agree with TRBD1. The sample here was CD4+ T cells sorted from PBMCs, taken 45 days after the yellow fever booster vaccination. The origin of this receptor is a man between 18 and 35 years old who received the YFV17D yellow fever vaccine. This chain's CDR3 is CASSLAGRGLVTNEKLFF. CDR3 DNA: TGTGCCAGCAGCTTAGCGGGCAGGGGGCTCGTAACTAATGAAAAACTGTTTTTT.